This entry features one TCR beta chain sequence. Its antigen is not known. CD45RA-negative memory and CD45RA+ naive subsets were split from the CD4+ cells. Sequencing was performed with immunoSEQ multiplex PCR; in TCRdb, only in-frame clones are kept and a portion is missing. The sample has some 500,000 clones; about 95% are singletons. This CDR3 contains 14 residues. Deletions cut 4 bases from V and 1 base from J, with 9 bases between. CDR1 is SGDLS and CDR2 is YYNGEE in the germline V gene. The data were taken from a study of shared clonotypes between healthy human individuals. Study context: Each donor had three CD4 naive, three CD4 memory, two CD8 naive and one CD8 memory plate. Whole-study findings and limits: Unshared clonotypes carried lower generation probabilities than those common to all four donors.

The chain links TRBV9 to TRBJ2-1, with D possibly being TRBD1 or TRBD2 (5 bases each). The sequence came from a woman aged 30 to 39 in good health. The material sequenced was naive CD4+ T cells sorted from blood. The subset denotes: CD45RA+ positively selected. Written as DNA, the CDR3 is TGTGCCAGCAGCCTGGGACGGTCCTACAATGAGCAGTTCTTC. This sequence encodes CASSLGRSYNEQFF.